A selection of T cell receptor beta chains follows, all from one sample in a study of blood T cell repertoires in COVID-19. Using immunoSEQ multiplex PCR, the repertoire was profiled, and TCRdb retains in-frame clones only, with some absent. The repertoire holds roughly 250,000 clones, with about 89% as singletons. Specimen: peripheral blood. Every receptor here comes from a man aged 25-45 years with acute or convalescent COVID-19. CDR3s include the opening cysteine and the closing phenylalanine or tryptophan. The order of the fields is clone size, CDR3 length, D gene, V gene, J gene, CDR3 DNA, CDR3 protein. A D gene is named only where the DNA matches it firmly. Some rows mark clone size as missing; the rest say once, few, many or name a class of expanded clone.

NA	12	NA	TRBV28	TRBJ1-2	TGTGCCAGCAAGGCAGGGTTCCATGGCTACACCTTC	CASKAGFHGYTF
NA	14	TRBD1	TRBV9	TRBJ1-4	TGTGCCAGCAGCGTAGGACAGGGTAATGAAAAACTGTTTTTT	CASSVGQGNEKLFF
few	14	TRBD1	TRBV2	TRBJ1-4	TGTGCCAGCGGGGACAGGGGGACCCATGAAAAACTGTTTTTT	CASGDRGTHEKLFF
NA	14	TRBD1	TRBV28	TRBJ1-2	TGTGCCAGCAGTACCTTTGGACAGGGCTATGGCTACACCTTC	CASSTFGQGYGYTF
NA	14	NA	TRBV12-5	TRBJ1-5	TGTGCTAGTGGTTTGGTCCGCAACGGTCAGCCCCAGCATTTT	CASGLVRNGQPQHF
NA	12	NA	TRBV7-8	TRBJ1-1	TGTGCCAGCAGCTTATTGAGGGCTGAAGCTTTCTTT	CASSLLRAEAFF
NA	20	NA	TRBV21-1	TRBJ2-7	TGTGCCAGCAGCAATTTCCGCCGAGAGGGTAGCGGGAGAGGGGGGTACGAGCAGTACTTC	CASSNFRREGSGRGGYEQYF
NA	10	NA	TRBV28	TRBJ1-2	TGTGCCGCGGGGACCTATGGCTACACCTTC	CAAGTYGYTF
NA	17	NA	TRBV30	TRBJ2-1	TGTGCCTGGGATACGGCGCAGGACAGTCGCTCCTACAATGAGCAGTTCTTC	CAWDTAQDSRSYNEQFF
NA	15	NA	TRBV6-5	TRBJ1-3	TGTGCCAGCAGGGGGGGACGGAGCTCTGGAAACACCATATATTTT	CASRGGRSSGNTIYF
few	15	NA	TRBV6-1	TRBJ1-2	TGTGCCAGCAGTGAAGTACCCTTGCGGGACTATGGCTACACCTTC	CASSEVPLRDYGYTF
NA	14	NA	TRBV28	TRBJ1-2	TGTGCCAGCAGTTTAGAGCAGGGCAACTATGGCTACACCTTC	CASSLEQGNYGYTF
NA	14	NA	TRBV6-5	TRBJ1-1	TGTGCCAGCAGTTATCAACAATTGAACACTGAAGCTTTCTTT	CASSYQQLNTEAFF
many	15	TRBD2	TRBV6-2/TRBV6-3	TRBJ2-7	TGTGCCAGCAGTCGACTAGCGCAGAGCTCCTACGAGCAGTACTTC	CASSRLAQSSYEQYF
NA	14	TRBD2	TRBV10-2	TRBJ2-7	TGCGCCAGCAGGGAGGGACTAGGTCCCTACGAGCAGTACTTC	CASREGLGPYEQYF
NA	13	TRBD1	TRBV6-5	TRBJ2-3	TGTGCCAGCAGTTACAAAGACAGGGAGACGCAGTATTTT	CASSYKDRETQYF
NA	17	NA	TRBV2	TRBJ1-5	TGTGCCAGCAGCCCCCATCGGGACCGGGAGTTCAATCAGCCCCAGCATTTT	CASSPHRDREFNQPQHF
NA	15	TRBD1	TRBV15	TRBJ2-4	TGTGCCACCAGCAAAAGGGACAGGGGGAAAAACATTCAGTACTTC	CATSKRDRGKNIQYF
NA	16	NA	TRBV6-1	TRBJ2-5	TGTGCCAGCAGTGAAGCAGTAGGGCAGGGAGGAGAGACCCAGTACTTC	CASSEAVGQGGETQYF